These 31 T cell receptor beta chains were all obtained from the same sample, sequenced in a study of T cells after yellow fever vaccination. TCRdb redid the calling of the 5' RACE reads with MiXCR, one entry per CDR3 protein. The data contain 100,000 to 150,000 distinct CDR3 sequences, roughly 15% of them singletons. This material consisted of CD8+ T cells sorted from PBMCs, taken 5 days after the yellow fever booster vaccination. The receptors derive from a man aged 18 to 35 who received the YFV17D yellow fever vaccine.

This clonotype was seen a handful of times. This chain uses TRBV15 with TRBJ1-2, with D unresolved. V lost 0 bases and J 4 bases, leaving 9 bases between the germline ends. There are 14 residues in the CDR3. The germline gives CDR1 LNHNV, CDR2 YYDKDF (reference sequence). CDR3: CATSRDEGFYGYTF. CDR3 bases: TGTGCCACCAGCAGAGATGAAGGGTTCTATGGCTACACCTTC.

This clonotype was detected a few times. The CDR3 spells CASSPYSGGALNEQFF. CDR3 coding DNA: TGCGCCAGCAGCCCGTATAGCGGGGGGGCGCTCAATGAGCAGTTCTTC. This chain links TRBV5-1 with TRBJ2-1, with 11 bases fitting TRBD2. V shed 4 bases and J 6 bases; nucleotides not matched to a gene: 9. This CDR3 is built from 16 residues. Looked up from germline, CDR1 is SGHRS and CDR2 is YFSETQ.

This clonotype was counted a few times. The chain combines TRBV5-1 with TRBJ1-1; TRBD1 might be the D (5 bases). This CDR3 contains 14 residues. V shed 4 bases and J shed 5 bases, with 15 bases lying between them. Germline assignment: CDR1 SGHRS and CDR2 YFSETQ. CDR3 in amino acids: CASSPGRARTEAFF. DNA for the CDR3: TGCGCCAGCAGCCCGGGGCGGGCACGAACTGAAGCTTTCTTT.

The V call is TRBV7-3, the J call TRBJ2-3; D call uncertain. Germline assignment: CDR1 SGHTA and CDR2 FQGTGA. CDR3 length equals 16 residues. The V end was cut by 3 bases, the J end by 3 bases, with 16 bases between. CDR3 residues: CASSFGTGPPTDTQYF. For the CDR3, the DNA is TGTGCCAGCAGCTTTGGTACCGGGCCGCCAACAGATACGCAGTATTTT.

The rearrangement joins TRBV7-9 to TRBJ2-2; a weak D match, TRBD1 (7 bases). The CDR3 has 19 amino acids. The germline CDR1 and CDR2 sequences are SEHNR and FQNEAQ (reference sequence). The V end lost 5 bases, the J end lost 3 bases, and 25 bases lay between the germline ends. The CDR3 sequence is CASSPFGGLRTGDTGELFF. The CDR3 DNA is TGTGCCAGCAGCCCCTTCGGGGGTCTTAGGACAGGAGACACCGGGGAGCTGTTTTTT.

This clonotype was observed a few times. The chain employs TRBV7-8 and TRBJ1-1; D may be TRBD1 (5 bases). CDR1 SGHVS and CDR2 FQNEAQ come from the germline V gene. Trimming removed 4 bases at V and 1 base at J, with 16 bases between. The CDR3 consists of 16 residues. The CDR3 loop reads CASSSLLSDRNTEAFF. In DNA, the CDR3 is TGTGCCAGCAGCTCCCTACTAAGCGACAGGAACACTGAAGCTTTCTTT. Together with reference TRBV7-8 and TRBJ1-1, the CDR3 gives the full variable domain: GAGVSQSPRYKVAKRGQDVALRCDPISGHVSLFWYQQALGQGPEFLTYFQNEAQLDKSGLPSDRFFAERPEGSVSTLKIQRTQQEDSAVYLCASSSLLSDRNTEAFFGQGTRLTVV.

This chain uses TRBV12-3 or TRBV12-4 with TRBJ1-6; TRBD1 aligns across 9 bases. This CDR3 contains 15 residues. Trimming at V came to 5 bases and at J to 6 bases, leaving 5 bases not matched to a gene. CDR3 in amino acids: CASSRGQGGNSPLHF. The CDR3 coding sequence is TGTGCCAGCAGTCGGGGACAGGGTGGTAATTCACCCCTCCACTTT.

The rearrangement links TRBV6-5 to TRBJ2-7, with 8 positions matching TRBD2. The CDR3 spans 16 residues. CDR1 and CDR2 (germline): MNHEY, SVGAGI. V lost 5 bases and J lost 0; bases outside the gene matches: 9. CDR3 nucleotides: TGTGCCAGCAGTCCTGCGGGGGGACTTAACTCCTACGAGCAGTACGTC. Amino acid sequence: CASSPAGGLNSYEQYV.

This clonotype occurred a few times. The V gene is TRBV10-3, the J gene TRBJ1-3; TRBD1 agrees at 7 bases. With V trimmed by 6 bases and J by 0 bases, 5 bases remained unmatched. The CDR3 runs 15 residues. Germline V lookup: CDR1 ENHRY, CDR2 SYGVKD. The CDR3: CAISSQGTSGNTIYF. The CDR3 DNA sequence: TGTGCCATCAGCTCACAGGGGACCTCTGGAAACACCATATATTTT.

This clonotype was observed a few times. The rearrangement links TRBV7-9 to TRBJ1-1; perhaps TRBD1 as D (5 bases). With 3 bases removed from V and 3 bases from J, the gap between germline ends came to 11 bases. CDR1 is SEHNR and CDR2 is FQNEAQ in the germline V gene (reference sequence). This CDR3 has 14 residues. CDR3 DNA: TGTGCCAGCAGCTTTACCGCGGGGGACACTGAAGCTTTCTTT. Protein sequence: CASSFTAGDTEAFF. Filled out from reference TRBV7-9 and TRBJ1-1, the complete variable domain reads DTGVSQNPRHKITKRGQNVTFRCDPISEHNRLYWYRQTLGQGPEFLTYFQNEAQLEKSRLLSDRFSAERPKGSFSTLEIQRTEQGDSAMYLCASSFTAGDTEAFFGQGTRLTVV.

This clonotype showed up just a few times. The chain carries TRBV5-4 and TRBJ2-3, with TRBD2 matching over 9 bases. Germline lookup yields CDR1 SGHNT and CDR2 YYREEE (reference sequence). The V and J ends lost 2 bases and 2 bases, in that order; junction bases with no gene match: 6. The CDR3 covers 16 residues. CDR3 nucleotides: TGTGCCAGCAGCTTTGCAGCTAGCGGGGACACAGATACGCAGTATTTT. This sequence encodes CASSFAASGDTDTQYF. The full variable domain, completed using reference TRBV5-4 and TRBJ2-3, is ETGVTQSPTHLIKTRGQQVTLRCSSQSGHNTVSWYQQALGQGPQFIFQYYREEENGRGNFPPRFSGLQFPNYSSELNVNALELDDSALYLCASSFAASGDTDTQYFGPGTRLTVL.

This clonotype was observed a few times. This chain uses TRBV28 with TRBJ1-1, with D possibly matching TRBD1 (6 bases). The CDR3 sequence is 13 residues long. The V gene's germline CDR1 is MDHEN and CDR2 SYDVKM. Between the trimmed V and J ends, which lost 2 bases and 3 bases, there was a span of 7 bases. CDR3 residues: CASSLAGDTEAFF. The DNA of the CDR3 is TGTGCCAGCAGTTTAGCAGGGGACACTGAAGCTTTCTTT.

The chain uses TRBV14 and TRBJ2-7, with D maybe TRBD1 (7 bases). In germline, CDR1 is SGHDN, CDR2 FVKESK. Trimming stripped 2 bases from V and 3 bases from J, with 20 bases between. The CDR3 extends over 17 amino acids. In DNA, the CDR3 is TGTGCCAGCAGCCAACACTTTTACGGGGGACAGTTCTACGAGCAGTACTTC. This codes for CASSQHFYGGQFYEQYF.

With regard to this clonotype: The CDR3 end shows no conserved phenylalanine or tryptophan, and so a read error is likely. V gene TRBV11-2 combines with J gene TRBJ2-1, with TRBD2 matching 9 bases. The CDR3 contains 16 residues. Germline loops: CDR1 SGHAT, CDR2 FQNNGV. After removal of 3 bases from V and 2 bases from J, the junction contained 5 bases not matched to a gene. The CDR3 spells CASSLERGAPYNEQFL. The CDR3, as DNA: TGTGCCAGCAGCTTGGAGCGGGGGGCCCCCTACAATGAGCAGTTCCTC.

The chain employs TRBV29-1 and TRBJ2-5; a weak D match, TRBD2 (7 bases). Germline CDR1 is SQVTM and CDR2 is ANQGSEA. This CDR3 contains 14 residues. The ends were cut back, 7 bases at V and 7 bases at J, with 22 bases in the middle. CDR3 nucleotide sequence: TGCAGCGCAGGGAGGGGGGGCGCCCAGATGACCCAGTACTTC. Translating it yields CSAGRGGAQMTQYF.

V usage is TRBV7-9 and J usage is TRBJ1-1; TRBD1 might be the D (5 bases). In germline, CDR1 is SEHNR, CDR2 FQNEAQ (reference sequence). V was trimmed by 5 bases and J by 8 bases, leaving 9 bases between them. The length of the CDR3 is 11 residues. The CDR3 DNA follows: TGTGCCAGCAGCCGAAACAGGGAAGCTTTCTTT. Translating gives CASSRNREAFF.

There are a few counts of this clonotype. This chain joins TRBV27 and TRBJ2-3, with TRBD2 identical over 10 bases. The CDR3 loop spans 15 amino acids. Germline V gives CDR1 MNHEY, CDR2 SMNVEV (reference sequence). V gave up 5 bases and J gave up 1 base; unmatched junction bases: 3. The CDR3 DNA is TGTGCCAGCAGTAACCTAGCGGGGGGCACAGATACGCAGTATTTT. Translating it yields CASSNLAGGTDTQYF.

The DNA of the CDR3 is TGCAGCGTTGAAGGTCACCCGGGGTTCAATGAGCAGTTCTTC. This gives the protein CSVEGHPGFNEQFF. The V and J genes are TRBV29-1 and TRBJ2-1, with D tentatively TRBD2 (5 bases). CDR3 length: 14 amino acids. The germline gives CDR1 SQVTM, CDR2 ANQGSEA. The V end was cut by 1 base, the J end by 6 bases, with 13 bases between.

This clonotype was detected a few times. The rearrangement links TRBV29-1 to TRBJ2-3; a possible D gene is TRBD1 (6 bases). The CDR3 has 17 amino acids. CDR1 is SQVTM, CDR2 ANQGSEA, per germline. Trimming stripped 2 bases from V and 3 bases from J, with 21 bases between. DNA for the CDR3: TGCAGCGTTGAATTCGGGTCCCCCGGGCAGGGGACAGATACGCAGTATTTT. This gives the protein CSVEFGSPGQGTDTQYF.

This chain joins TRBV7-8 and TRBJ1-1; the D is unclear. Germline V gives CDR1 SGHVS, CDR2 FQNEAQ. With 1 base removed from V and 8 bases from J, the gap between germline ends came to 11 bases. The CDR3 is 13 amino acids. The CDR3 coding sequence is TGTGCCAGCAGCTTAGGAGGCGGAGGGGAAGCTTTCTTT. Translation: CASSLGGGGEAFF. The full variable domain, completed using reference TRBV7-8 and TRBJ1-1, is GAGVSQSPRYKVAKRGQDVALRCDPISGHVSLFWYQQALGQGPEFLTYFQNEAQLDKSGLPSDRFFAERPEGSVSTLKIQRTQQEDSAVYLCASSLGGGGEAFFGQGTRLTVV.

This clonotype appeared a single time. The gene calls are TRBV9 and TRBJ1-1, with a possible D match to TRBD1 (6 bases). With 4 bases removed from V and 1 base from J, the gap between germline ends came to 14 bases. CDR1 SGDLS and CDR2 YYNGEE come from the germline V gene. The CDR3 length is 15 residues. The CDR3 protein is CASSRRQEQNTEAFF. The CDR3, as DNA: TGTGCCAGCAGCAGAAGACAGGAACAGAACACTGAAGCTTTCTTT.

V gene TRBV11-1 combines with J gene TRBJ1-1, with TRBD1 as a possible D gene (5 bases). V lost 2 bases, J lost 6 bases, and 10 bases lay in between. The germline CDR1 and CDR2 sequences are SGHAT and FQDESV (reference sequence). CDR3 length: 13 residues. The CDR3 DNA reads TGTGCCAGCAGCTTACCGGGGCACGCTGAAGCTTTCTTT. Protein: CASSLPGHAEAFF.

This rearrangement joins TRBV6-5 to TRBJ1-1; D uncertain. Germline CDR1 MNHEY, CDR2 SVGAGI. V lost 5 bases and J lost 4, with 8 bases in between. The CDR3 extends over 12 amino acids. CDR3 residues: CASSPSGTEAFF. As DNA, the CDR3 is TGTGCCAGCAGTCCCTCGGGCACTGAAGCTTTCTTT.

The CDR3 here is CSVEETGLSYEQYF. In DNA form, the CDR3 reads TGCAGCGTTGAAGAAACCGGGCTGTCCTACGAGCAGTACTTC. J is TRBJ2-7 and V is TRBV29-1; D is unclear. This CDR3 is built from 14 residues. The germline V gene has CDR1 SQVTM and CDR2 ANQGSEA. The ends were cut back, 0 bases at V and 1 base at J, with 10 bases in the middle.

The rearrangement uses TRBV3-1 and TRBJ2-7; D is perhaps TRBD1 or TRBD2 (5 bases each). Germline V gene data show CDR1 as LGHDT and CDR2 as YNNKEL (reference sequence). Deletions cut 0 bases from V and 1 base from J, with 10 bases between. This CDR3 is built from 15 residues. For the CDR3, the DNA is TGTGCCAGCAGCCAAGAACCGGGACGGTCCTACGAGCAGTACTTC. This codes for CASSQEPGRSYEQYF.

The J gene is TRBJ2-2, the V gene TRBV25-1; tentative D call: TRBD1 (5 bases). The CDR3 totals 16 residues. Trimming left V 1 base short and J 0 bases short, with 9 bases between. CDR1 is MGHDK and CDR2 is SYGVNS in the germline V gene. This chain's CDR3 is CASSELSTANTGELFF. DNA for the CDR3: TGTGCCAGCAGTGAATTGTCGACAGCGAACACCGGGGAGCTGTTTTTT.

The rearrangement joins TRBV29-1 to TRBJ1-3, with TRBD1 as a possible D gene (5 bases). The CDR3 has 14 residues. Trimming took 7 bases from V and 5 from J, leaving 18 bases between them. Germline V gene data show CDR1 as SQVTM and CDR2 as ANQGSEA. The CDR3 here is CSATYRSGRNTIYF. In DNA form, the CDR3 reads TGCAGCGCGACTTACAGGTCAGGAAGAAACACCATATATTTT.

DNA for the CDR3: TGCGCCAGCAGCCTACCCGGGGCAGCTGAAGCTTTCTTT. Translating gives CASSLPGAAEAFF. The chain has TRBV4-1 and TRBJ1-1, with D perhaps TRBD1 (5 bases). From germline, CDR1 is MGHRA and CDR2 YSYEKL. The length of the CDR3 is 13 residues. Trimming took off 4 bases at V and 6 bases at J, with 12 bases between the two ends.

The V call is TRBV6-5, the J call TRBJ1-1; D is perhaps TRBD1 (5 bases). The CDR3 spans 15 residues. Germline V gene sequence: CDR1 MNHEY, CDR2 SVGAGI. V was shortened by 4 bases and J by 3 bases, with 15 bases between the two germline ends. The CDR3 is CASSSPGNFHTEAFF. CDR3 DNA sequence: TGTGCCAGCAGTTCGCCAGGGAATTTTCACACTGAAGCTTTCTTT.

The genes are TRBV9 and TRBJ1-4; TRBD1 matches 7 bases. Germline lookup yields CDR1 SGDLS and CDR2 YYNGEE. The CDR3 contains 15 residues. The trim removed 4 bases at V and 7 bases at J, leaving 10 bases unmatched. DNA for the CDR3: TGTGCCAGCAGCCCTTCAGGGGGGGAGGGTGAAAAACTGTTTTTT. Its protein product is CASSPSGGEGEKLFF. Together with reference TRBV9 and TRBJ1-4, the CDR3 gives the full variable domain: DSGVTQTPKHLITATGQRVTLRCSPRSGDLSVYWYQQSLDQGLQFLIQYYNGEERAKGNILERFSAQQFPDLHSELNLSSLELGDSALYFCASSPSGGEGEKLFFGSGTQLSVL.

The gene calls are TRBV7-9 and TRBJ2-7, with 7 bases that match TRBD1. Germline assignment: CDR1 SEHNR and CDR2 FQNEAQ (reference sequence). Losses at the gene ends were 4 bases for V and 3 bases for J; bases not matched to a gene: 6. This CDR3 region has 14 residues. For the CDR3, the DNA is TGTGCCAGCAGCTCCTACAGGGGCTACTACGAGCAGTACTTC. Translation gives CASSSYRGYYEQYF.